The clone carrying this T cell receptor (beta chain) has only a few counts. Its antigen is unknown. The entry originates in a study of regulatory T cells in long-lasting Graves disease. General study points: The number of shared public clonotypes was higher in persistent patients (around 2,500) than new patients (approximately 1,000). Patients with persistent Graves' had lower TCR diversity than newly diagnosed patients.

Germline CDR1 reads LGHDT; CDR2 reads YNNKEL (reference sequence). There are 19 residues in the CDR3. V dropped 1 base and J dropped 4; count of bases not matched to a gene: 12. Time point described: persistent/refractory GD, antithyroid drugs over 5 years with positive TRAb. Making the TCR library involved RNA that had been extracted from PBMCs. Arm-PCR with iRepertoire HTBI primers amplified the CDR3 regions for these TCR beta libraries. TCRdb reanalysed the multiplex PCR reads using MiXCR and keeps one entry per CDR3 protein. The sample shows approximately 400,000 distinct CDR3 sequences, about 23% of them seen only once.

The sample consisted of peripheral blood mononuclear cells (PBMCs), taken when the disease was refractory, from a patient treated with antithyroid drugs. The V and J genes are TRBV3-1 and TRBJ2-7, with TRBD2 identical over 14 bases. The receptor comes from a woman aged 40-49 years with Graves disease. The CDR3 DNA follows: TGTGCCAGCAGCCAAGTCGGCTTTTACGGGACTAGCGGGAGTTACGAGCAGTACTTC. As protein: CASSQVGFYGTSGSYEQYF.